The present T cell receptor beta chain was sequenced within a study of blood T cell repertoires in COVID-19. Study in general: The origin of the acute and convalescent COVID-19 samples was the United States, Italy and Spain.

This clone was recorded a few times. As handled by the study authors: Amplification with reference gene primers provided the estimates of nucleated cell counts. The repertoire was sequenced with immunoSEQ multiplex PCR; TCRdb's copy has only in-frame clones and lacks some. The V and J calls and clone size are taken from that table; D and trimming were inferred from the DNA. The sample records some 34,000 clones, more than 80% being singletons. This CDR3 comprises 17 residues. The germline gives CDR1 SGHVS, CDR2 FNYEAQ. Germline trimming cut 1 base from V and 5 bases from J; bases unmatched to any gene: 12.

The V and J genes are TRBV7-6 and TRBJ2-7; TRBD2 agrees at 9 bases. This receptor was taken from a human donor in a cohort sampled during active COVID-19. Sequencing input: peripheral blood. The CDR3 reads CASSLGLAGPGSDEQYF. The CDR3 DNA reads TGTGCCAGCAGCTTAGGGCTAGCGGGGCCTGGCTCTGACGAGCAGTACTTC.